This T cell receptor beta chain is drawn from a study of CD8 T cells in ankylosing spondylitis. CDR3 size: 14 residues. Trimming cost V 7 bases and J 4 bases, with 16 bases left between them. The germline V gene has CDR1 MDHEN and CDR2 SYDVKM. Libraries for TCR beta were made by quantitative 5'-RACE with molecular barcodes. Using its own MiXCR run on the 5' RACE reads, TCRdb lists one record per CDR3 protein. This repertoire shows approximately 210,000 distinct CDR3 sequences, 9.5% to 15% found once; its top ten account for about 15%. J is TRBJ1-1 and V is TRBV28; no clear D. This receptor was identified in a male donor with ankylosing spondylitis or in good health (not recorded which). The sample comprised blood, either unsorted or a sorted T cell fraction (not recorded which). The CDR3 reads CASTPTGLGTEAFF. CDR3 sequence (DNA): TGTGCCAGCACTCCGACGGGCTTGGGCACTGAAGCTTTCTTT.